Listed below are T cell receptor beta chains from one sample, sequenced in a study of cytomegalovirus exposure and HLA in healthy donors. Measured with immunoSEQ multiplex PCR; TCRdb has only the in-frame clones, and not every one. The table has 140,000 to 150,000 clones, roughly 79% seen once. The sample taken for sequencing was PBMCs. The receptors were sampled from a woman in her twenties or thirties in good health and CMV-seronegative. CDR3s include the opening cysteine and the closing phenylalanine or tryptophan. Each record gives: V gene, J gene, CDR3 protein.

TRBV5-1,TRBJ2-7,CASSFRQGENHEQYF
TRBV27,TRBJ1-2,CVSFSNYGYTF
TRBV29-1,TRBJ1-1,CSVEVSRTEAFF
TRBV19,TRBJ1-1,CASSRMGQVNTEAFF
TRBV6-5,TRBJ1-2,CASSKRTGDYGYTF
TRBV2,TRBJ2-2,CASRAGTSGVRTGELFF
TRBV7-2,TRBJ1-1,CASSLGGTGLTEAFF
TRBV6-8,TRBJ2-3,CASSYSWWGGYSDSTDTQYF
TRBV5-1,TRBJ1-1,CASSPGPGYTEAFF
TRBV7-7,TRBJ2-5,CASSPFLAGHQETQYF
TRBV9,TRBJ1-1,CASSADLRGTEAFF
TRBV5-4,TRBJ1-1,CASSPRQGPPEAFF
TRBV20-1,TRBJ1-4,CSVGEGQKLFF
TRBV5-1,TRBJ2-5,CASSLSGIQETQYF
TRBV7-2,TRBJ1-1,CASSITGGNTEAFF
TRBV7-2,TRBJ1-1,CASSLGRLGANTEAFF
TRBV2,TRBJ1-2,CASSEVTANGYTF
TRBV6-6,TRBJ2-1,CASSYGSSGGNEQFF
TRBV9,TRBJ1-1,CASSVFWGGNTEAFF
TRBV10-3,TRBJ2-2,CAISPRETGELFF
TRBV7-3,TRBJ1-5,CASSLTYTGTLSNQPQHF
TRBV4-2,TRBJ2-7,CASSQVAGSYEQYF
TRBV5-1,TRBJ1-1,CASSGGQGAEAFF
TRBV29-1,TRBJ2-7,CSVVAHAGQGREQYF
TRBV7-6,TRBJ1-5,CASSFRQMKVDLGNQPQHF
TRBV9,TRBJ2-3,CASSPQENTQYF
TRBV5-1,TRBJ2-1,CASSLVGGGTYNEQFF
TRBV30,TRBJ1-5,CAWSVGTGPLNQPQHF